This T cell receptor beta chain is from a study of shared clonotypes between healthy human individuals. CD45RO-negative cells were positively selected for CCR7, leaving out terminally differentiated effector memory CD45RA+ cells. From germline, CDR1 is LNHDA and CDR2 SQIVND (reference sequence). Trimming removed 2 bases at V and 4 bases at J, with 17 bases between. CDR3 length: 16 amino acids. The data were produced by immunoSEQ multiplex PCR, yet TCRdb's version contains in-frame clones alone and is incomplete. This sample carries some 2,000,000 clones, 85% to 95% of them seen once, and the ten largest clones take approximately 1.2%.

Sequenced: naive CD8+ T cells sorted from blood. This chain connects TRBV19 to TRBJ2-5; D is tentatively TRBD1 or TRBD2 (5 bases each). The receptor's source is a man aged 18-30 years in good health. CDR3 protein: CASSIRQYEGSETQYF. The CDR3 DNA is TGTGCCAGTAGTATACGCCAGTATGAGGGGTCAGAGACCCAGTACTTC. The complete variable domain, with remaining parts taken from reference TRBV19 and TRBJ2-5, reads DGGITQSPKYLFRKEGQNVTLSCEQNLNHDAMYWYRQDPGQGLRLIYYSQIVNDFQKGDIAEGYSVSREKKESFPLTVTSAQKNPTAFYLCASSIRQYEGSETQYFGPGTRLLVL.